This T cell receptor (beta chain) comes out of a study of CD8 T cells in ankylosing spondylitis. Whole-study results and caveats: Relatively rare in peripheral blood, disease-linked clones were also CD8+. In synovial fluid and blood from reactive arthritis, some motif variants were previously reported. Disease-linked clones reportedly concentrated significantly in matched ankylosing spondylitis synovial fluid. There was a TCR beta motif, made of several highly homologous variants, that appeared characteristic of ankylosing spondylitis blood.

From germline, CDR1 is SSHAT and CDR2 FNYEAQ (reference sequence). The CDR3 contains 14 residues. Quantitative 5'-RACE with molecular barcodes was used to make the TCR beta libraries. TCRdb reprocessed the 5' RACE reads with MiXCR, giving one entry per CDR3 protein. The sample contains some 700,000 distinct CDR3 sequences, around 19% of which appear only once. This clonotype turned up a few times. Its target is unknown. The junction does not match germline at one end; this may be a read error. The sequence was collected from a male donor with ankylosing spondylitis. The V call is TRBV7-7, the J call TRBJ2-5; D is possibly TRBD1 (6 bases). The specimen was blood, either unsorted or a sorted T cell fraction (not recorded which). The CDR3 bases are TGTGCTAGCACAAAGGGGGTCGGGGAACAGACCCAGTACTTC. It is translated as CASTKGVGEQTQYF.